Included here is one T cell receptor (beta chain) sequence, with context. The data originate from a study of blood T cell repertoires in COVID-19. Background on the study: Donors in the United States, Italy and Spain gave samples during acute or convalescent COVID-19.

Sequencing was performed with immunoSEQ multiplex PCR; in TCRdb, only in-frame clones are kept and a portion is missing. The data show 250,000 to 400,000 clones, around 87% seen once. V was shortened by 3 bases and J by 10 bases, with 7 bases between the two germline ends. The CDR3 sequence is 12 residues long. Germline values: CDR1 MDHEN, CDR2 SYDVKM. All enrollees were roughly 18 to 89 years old and from under 25 US areas. Two consecutive negative NP/OP PCR tests, clearance, or resolved symptoms defined Cohort 3 recovery. This sequence was found in a woman in her thirties who had recovered from COVID-19. Sequenced input: PBMCs or T cells enriched from blood (not recorded which). This chain connects TRBV28 to TRBJ1-6; the D is unclear. This CDR3 reads CASSLVESPLHF. The CDR3 DNA reads TGTGCCAGCAGTTTGGTAGAGTCACCCCTCCACTTT.